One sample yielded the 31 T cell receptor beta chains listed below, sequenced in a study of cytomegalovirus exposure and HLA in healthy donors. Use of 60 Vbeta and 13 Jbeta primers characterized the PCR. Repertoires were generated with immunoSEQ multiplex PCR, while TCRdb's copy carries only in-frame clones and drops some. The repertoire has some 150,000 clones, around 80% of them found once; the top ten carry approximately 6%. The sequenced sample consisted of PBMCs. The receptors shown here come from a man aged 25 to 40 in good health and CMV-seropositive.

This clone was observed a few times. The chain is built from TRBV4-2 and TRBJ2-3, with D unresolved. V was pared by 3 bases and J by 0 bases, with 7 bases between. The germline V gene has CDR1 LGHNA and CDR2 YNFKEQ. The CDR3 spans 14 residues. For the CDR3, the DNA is TGTGCCAGCAGCCAGGGCTTTAGCACAGATACGCAGTATTTT. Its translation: CASSQGFSTDTQYF.

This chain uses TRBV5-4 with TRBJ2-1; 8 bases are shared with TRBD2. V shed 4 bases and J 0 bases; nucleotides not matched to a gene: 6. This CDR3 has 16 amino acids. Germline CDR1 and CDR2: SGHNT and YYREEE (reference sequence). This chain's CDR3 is CASSVKRGSSYNEQFF. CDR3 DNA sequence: TGTGCCAGCAGCGTCAAGCGGGGGAGCTCCTACAATGAGCAGTTCTTC.

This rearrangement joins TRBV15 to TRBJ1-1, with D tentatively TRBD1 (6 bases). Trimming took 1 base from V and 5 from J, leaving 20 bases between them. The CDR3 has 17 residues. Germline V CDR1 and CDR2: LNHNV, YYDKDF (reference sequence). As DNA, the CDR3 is TGTGCCACCAGCAGAGCCCTACAGGACAGAAGAAATACTGAAGCTTTCTTT. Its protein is CATSRALQDRRNTEAFF.

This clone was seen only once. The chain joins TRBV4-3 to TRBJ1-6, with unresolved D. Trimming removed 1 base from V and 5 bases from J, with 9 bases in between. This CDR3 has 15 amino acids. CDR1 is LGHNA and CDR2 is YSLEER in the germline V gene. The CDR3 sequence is CASSQVAQDNSPLHF. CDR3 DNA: TGCGCCAGCAGCCAAGTAGCACAAGATAATTCACCCCTCCACTTT.

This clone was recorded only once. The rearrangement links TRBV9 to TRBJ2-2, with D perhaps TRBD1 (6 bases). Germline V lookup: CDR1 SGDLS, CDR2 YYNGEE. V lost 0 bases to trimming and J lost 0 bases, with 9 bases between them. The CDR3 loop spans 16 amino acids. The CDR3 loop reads CASSVAGTPNTGELFF. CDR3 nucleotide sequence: TGTGCCAGCAGCGTAGCCGGGACACCGAACACCGGGGAGCTGTTTTTT.

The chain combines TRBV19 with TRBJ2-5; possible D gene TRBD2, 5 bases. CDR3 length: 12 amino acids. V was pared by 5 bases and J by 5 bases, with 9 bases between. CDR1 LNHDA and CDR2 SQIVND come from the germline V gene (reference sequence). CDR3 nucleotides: TGTGCCAGTAGTGCCTCGGGGGAGACCCAGTACTTC. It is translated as CASSASGETQYF.

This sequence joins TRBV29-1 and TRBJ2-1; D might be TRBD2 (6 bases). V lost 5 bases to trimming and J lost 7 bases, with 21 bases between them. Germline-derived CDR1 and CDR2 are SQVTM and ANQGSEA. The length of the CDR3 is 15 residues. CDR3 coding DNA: TGCAGCGTTAGAGCGGGCCTAGCGATTAGGAATGAGCAGTTCTTC. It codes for CSVRAGLAIRNEQFF.

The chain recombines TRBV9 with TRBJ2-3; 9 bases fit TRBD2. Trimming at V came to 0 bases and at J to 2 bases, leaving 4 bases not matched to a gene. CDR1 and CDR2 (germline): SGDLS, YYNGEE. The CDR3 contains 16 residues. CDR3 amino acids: CASSVGLAEYTDTQYF. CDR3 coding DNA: TGTGCCAGCAGCGTAGGACTAGCGGAGTACACAGATACGCAGTATTTT.

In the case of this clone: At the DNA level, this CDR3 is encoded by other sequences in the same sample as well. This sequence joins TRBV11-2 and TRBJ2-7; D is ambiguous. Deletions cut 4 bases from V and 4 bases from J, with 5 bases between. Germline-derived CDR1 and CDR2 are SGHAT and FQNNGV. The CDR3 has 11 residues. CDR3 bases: TGTGCCAGCAGCTCCACTTACGAGCAGTACTTC. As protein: CASSSTYEQYF.

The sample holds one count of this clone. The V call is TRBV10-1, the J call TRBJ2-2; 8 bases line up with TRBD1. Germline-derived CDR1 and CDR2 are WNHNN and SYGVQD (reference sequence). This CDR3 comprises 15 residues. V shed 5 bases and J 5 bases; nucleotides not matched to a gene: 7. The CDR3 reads CASSRAGGETGELFF. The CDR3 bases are TGCGCCAGCAGTCGGGCAGGGGGCGAAACCGGGGAGCTGTTTTTT.

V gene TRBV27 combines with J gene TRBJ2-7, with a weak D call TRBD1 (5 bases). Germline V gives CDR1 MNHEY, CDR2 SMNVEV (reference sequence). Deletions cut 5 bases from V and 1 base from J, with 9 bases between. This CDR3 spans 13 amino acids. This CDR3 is CASSMDNSYEQYF. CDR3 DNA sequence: TGTGCCAGCAGTATGGACAATTCCTACGAGCAGTACTTC.

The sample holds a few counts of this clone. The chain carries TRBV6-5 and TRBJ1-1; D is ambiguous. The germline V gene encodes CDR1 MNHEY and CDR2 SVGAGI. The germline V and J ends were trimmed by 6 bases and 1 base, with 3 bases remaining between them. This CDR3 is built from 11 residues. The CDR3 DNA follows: TGTGCCAGCAGCAGGAACACTGAAGCTTTCTTT. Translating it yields CASSRNTEAFF.

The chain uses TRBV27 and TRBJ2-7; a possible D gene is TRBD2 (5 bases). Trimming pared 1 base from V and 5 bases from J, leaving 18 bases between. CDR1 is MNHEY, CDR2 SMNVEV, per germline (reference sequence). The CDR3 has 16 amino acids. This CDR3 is CASSLLGGAVLNEQYF. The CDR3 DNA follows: TGTGCCAGCAGTTTATTAGGAGGAGCGGTCTTGAACGAGCAGTACTTC.

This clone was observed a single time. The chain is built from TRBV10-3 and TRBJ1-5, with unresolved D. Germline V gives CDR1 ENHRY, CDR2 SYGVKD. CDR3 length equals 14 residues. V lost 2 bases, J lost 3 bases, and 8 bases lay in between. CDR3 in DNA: TGTGCCATCAGTGAGCGGGGAGCCAATCAGCCCCAGCATTTT. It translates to CAISERGANQPQHF.

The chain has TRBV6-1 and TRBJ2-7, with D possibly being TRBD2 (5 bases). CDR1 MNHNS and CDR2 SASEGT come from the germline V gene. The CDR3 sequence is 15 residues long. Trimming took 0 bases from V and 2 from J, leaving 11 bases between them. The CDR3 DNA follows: TGTGCCAGCAGTGAAGCGCGACTAACAACCTACGAGCAGTACTTC. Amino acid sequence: CASSEARLTTYEQYF.

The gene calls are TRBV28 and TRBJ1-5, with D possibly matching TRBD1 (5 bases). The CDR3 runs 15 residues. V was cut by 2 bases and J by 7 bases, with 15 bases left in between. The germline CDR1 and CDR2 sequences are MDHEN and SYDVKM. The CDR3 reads CASSLSDGGRQPQHF. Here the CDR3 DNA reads TGTGCCAGCAGTTTAAGTGACGGGGGTCGCCAGCCCCAGCATTTT.

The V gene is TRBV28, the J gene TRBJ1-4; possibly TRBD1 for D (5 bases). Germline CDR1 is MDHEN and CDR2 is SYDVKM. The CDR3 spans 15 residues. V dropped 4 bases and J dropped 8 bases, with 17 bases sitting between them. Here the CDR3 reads CASSSSGTGAEKLFF. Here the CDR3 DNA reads TGTGCCAGCAGTTCGTCCGGGACGGGAGCGGAAAAACTGTTTTTT.

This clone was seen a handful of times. This chain's CDR3 is CASSQDPQAYEQYF. In DNA, the CDR3 is TGTGCCAGCAGCCAAGACCCACAGGCCTACGAGCAGTACTTC. This chain joins TRBV11-2 and TRBJ2-7, with a weak D call TRBD1 (5 bases). In germline, CDR1 is SGHAT, CDR2 FQNNGV. Trimming took off 5 bases at V and 2 bases at J, with 13 bases between the two ends. The CDR3 spans 14 residues.

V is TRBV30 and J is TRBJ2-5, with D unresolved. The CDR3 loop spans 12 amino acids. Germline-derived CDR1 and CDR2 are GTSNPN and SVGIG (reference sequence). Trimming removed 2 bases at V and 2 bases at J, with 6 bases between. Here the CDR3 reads CAWSLQQETQYF. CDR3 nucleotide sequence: TGTGCCTGGAGTTTACAGCAAGAGACCCAGTACTTC.

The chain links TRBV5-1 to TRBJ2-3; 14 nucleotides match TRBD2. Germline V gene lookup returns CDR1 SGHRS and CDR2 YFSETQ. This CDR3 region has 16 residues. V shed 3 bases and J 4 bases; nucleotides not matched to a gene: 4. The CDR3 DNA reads TGCGCCAGCAGCTCGGGACTAGCGGGAGTGGCAGATACGCAGTATTTT. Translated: CASSSGLAGVADTQYF.

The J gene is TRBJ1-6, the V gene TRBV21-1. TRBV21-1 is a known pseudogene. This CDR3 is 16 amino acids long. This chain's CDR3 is CASSNPPSSYNSPLHF. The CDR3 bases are TGTGCCAGCAGCAATCCCCCGAGCTCCTATAATTCACCCCTCCACTTT.

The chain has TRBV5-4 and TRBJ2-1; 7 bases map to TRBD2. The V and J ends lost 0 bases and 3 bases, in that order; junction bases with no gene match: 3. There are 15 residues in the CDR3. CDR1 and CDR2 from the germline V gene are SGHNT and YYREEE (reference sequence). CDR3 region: CASSLESGVYNEQFF. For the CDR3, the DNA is TGTGCCAGCAGCTTGGAGAGCGGGGTCTACAATGAGCAGTTCTTC.

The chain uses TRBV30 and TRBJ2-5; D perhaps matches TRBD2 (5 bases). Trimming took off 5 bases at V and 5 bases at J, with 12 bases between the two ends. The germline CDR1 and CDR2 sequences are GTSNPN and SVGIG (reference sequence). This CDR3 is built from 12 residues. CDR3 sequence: CAWGLGSETQYF. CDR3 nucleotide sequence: TGTGCCTGGGGGTTGGGGAGCGAGACCCAGTACTTC.

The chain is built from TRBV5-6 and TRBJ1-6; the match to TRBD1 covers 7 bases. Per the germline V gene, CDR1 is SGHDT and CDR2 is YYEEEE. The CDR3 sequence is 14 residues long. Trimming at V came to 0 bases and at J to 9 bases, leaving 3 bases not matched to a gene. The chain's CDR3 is CASSLADRVSPLHF. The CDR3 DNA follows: TGTGCCAGCAGCTTGGCAGACAGGGTTTCACCCCTCCACTTT.

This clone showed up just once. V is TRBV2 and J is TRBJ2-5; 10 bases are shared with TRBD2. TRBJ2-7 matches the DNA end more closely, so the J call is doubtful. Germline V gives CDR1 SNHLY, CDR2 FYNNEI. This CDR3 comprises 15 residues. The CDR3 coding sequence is TGTGCCACCGCACGAAGAGGGACTAGCGTCTACGAGCAGTACTTC. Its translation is CATARRGTSVYEQYF.

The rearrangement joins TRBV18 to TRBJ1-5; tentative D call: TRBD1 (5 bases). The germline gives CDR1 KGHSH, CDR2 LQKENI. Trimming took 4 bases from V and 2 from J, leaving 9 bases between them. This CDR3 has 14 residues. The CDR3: CASSREGGNQPQHF. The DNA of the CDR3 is TGTGCCAGCTCACGGGAAGGGGGCAATCAGCCCCAGCATTTT. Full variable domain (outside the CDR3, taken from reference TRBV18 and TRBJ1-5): NAGVMQNPRHLVRRRGQEARLRCSPMKGHSHVYWYRQLPEEGLKFMVYLQKENIIDESGMPKERFSAEFPKEGPSILRIQQVVRGDSAAYFCASSREGGNQPQHFGDGTRLSIL.

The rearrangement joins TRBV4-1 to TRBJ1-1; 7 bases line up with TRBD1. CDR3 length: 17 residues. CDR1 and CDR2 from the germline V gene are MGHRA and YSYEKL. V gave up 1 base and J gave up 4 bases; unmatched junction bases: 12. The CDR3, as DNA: TGCGCCAGCAGCCAAGTTTCTGCCGGACAGGTCAGCACTGAAGCTTTCTTT. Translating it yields CASSQVSAGQVSTEAFF.

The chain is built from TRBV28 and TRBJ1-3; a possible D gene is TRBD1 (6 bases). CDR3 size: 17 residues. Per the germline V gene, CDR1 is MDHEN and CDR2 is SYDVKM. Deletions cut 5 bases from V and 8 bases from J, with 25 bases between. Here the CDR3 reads CASSTPRWQGTPYTIYF. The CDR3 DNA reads TGTGCCAGCAGTACCCCGAGGTGGCAGGGGACCCCCTACACCATATATTTT.

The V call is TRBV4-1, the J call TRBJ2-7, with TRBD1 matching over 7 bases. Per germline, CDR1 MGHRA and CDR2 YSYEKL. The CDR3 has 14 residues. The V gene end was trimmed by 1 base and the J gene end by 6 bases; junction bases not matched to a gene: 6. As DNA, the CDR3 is TGCGCCAGCAGCCAAGTGACAGGGCTGGTCGAGCAGTACTTC. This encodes CASSQVTGLVEQYF.

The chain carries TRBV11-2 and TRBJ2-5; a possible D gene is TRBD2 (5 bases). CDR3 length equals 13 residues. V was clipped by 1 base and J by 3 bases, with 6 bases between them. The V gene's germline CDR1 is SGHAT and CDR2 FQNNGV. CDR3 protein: CASSLVGKETQYF. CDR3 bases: TGTGCCAGCAGCTTAGTCGGGAAAGAGACCCAGTACTTC.

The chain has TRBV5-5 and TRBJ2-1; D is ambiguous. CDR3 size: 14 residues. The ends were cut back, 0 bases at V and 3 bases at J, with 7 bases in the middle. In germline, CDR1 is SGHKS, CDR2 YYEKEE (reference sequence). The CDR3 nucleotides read TGTGCCAGCAGCTTGGCTACTAACTACAATGAGCAGTTCTTC. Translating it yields CASSLATNYNEQFF.